This TCR beta chain was recovered during a study of beta chain features in type 1 diabetes. Every bit of the isolated RNA underwent reverse transcription, so sequencing read expressed TCRB transcripts. The table came from immunoSEQ multiplex PCR; TCRdb's copy has only in-frame clones and leaves some out. The sample consists of 900,000 or so clones, around a sixth of them appearing once. Sequenced input: naive CD4+ T cells from blood. The origin of this receptor is a woman younger than 30 in good health.

CDR3 in DNA: TGTGCCAGCAGCCGATCTAGCGGGTATATCTCCTACGAGCAGTACTTC. It is translated as CASSRSSGYISYEQYF. The rearrangement joins TRBV7-2 to TRBJ2-7, with 8 positions matching TRBD2. With V trimmed by 5 bases and J by 0 bases, 9 bases remained unmatched. There are 16 residues in the CDR3. Germline-derived CDR1 and CDR2 are SGHTA and FQGNSA.